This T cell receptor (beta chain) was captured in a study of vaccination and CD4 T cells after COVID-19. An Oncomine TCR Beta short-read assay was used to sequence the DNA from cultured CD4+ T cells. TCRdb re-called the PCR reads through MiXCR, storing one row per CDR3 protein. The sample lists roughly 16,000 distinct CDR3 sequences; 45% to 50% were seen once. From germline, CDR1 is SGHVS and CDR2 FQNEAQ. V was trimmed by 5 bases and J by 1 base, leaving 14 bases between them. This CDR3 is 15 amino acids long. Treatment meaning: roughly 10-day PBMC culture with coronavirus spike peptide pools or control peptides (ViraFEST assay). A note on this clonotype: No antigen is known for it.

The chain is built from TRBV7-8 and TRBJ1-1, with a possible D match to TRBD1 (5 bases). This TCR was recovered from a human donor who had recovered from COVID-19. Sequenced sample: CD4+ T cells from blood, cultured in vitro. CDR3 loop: CASSIRGGTNTEAFF. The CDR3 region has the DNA TGTGCCAGCAGCATCCGGGGGGGGACGAACACTGAAGCTTTCTTT.